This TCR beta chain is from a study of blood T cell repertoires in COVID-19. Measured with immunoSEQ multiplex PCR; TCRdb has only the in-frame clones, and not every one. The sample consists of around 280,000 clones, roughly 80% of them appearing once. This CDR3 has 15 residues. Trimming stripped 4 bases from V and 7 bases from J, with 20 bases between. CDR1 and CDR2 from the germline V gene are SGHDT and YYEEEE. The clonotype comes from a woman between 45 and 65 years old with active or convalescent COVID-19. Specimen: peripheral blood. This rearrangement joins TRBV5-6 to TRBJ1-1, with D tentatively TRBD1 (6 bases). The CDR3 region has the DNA TGTGCCAGCAGCCAAGGGGGACACCTCCCCAGTGAAGCTTTCTTT. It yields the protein CASSQGGHLPSEAFF.